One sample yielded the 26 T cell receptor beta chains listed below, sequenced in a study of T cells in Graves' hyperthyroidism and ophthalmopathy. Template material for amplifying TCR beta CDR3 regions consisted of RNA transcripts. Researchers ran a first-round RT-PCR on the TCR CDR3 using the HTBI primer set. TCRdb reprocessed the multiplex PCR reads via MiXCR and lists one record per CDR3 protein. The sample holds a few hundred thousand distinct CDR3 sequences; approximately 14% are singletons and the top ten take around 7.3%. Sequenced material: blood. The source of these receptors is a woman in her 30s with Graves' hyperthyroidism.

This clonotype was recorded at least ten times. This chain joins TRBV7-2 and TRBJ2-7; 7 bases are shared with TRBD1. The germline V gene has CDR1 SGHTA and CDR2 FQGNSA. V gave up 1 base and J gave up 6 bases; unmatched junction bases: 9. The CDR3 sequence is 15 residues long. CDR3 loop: CASSLGQGAGGEQYF. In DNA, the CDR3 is TGTGCCAGCAGCTTAGGACAGGGCGCCGGAGGCGAGCAGTACTTC. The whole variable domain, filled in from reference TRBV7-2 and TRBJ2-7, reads GAGVSQSPSNKVTEKGKDVELRCDPISGHTALYWYRQSLGQGLEFLIYFQGNSAPDKSGLPSDRFSAERTGGSVSTLTIQRTQQEDSAVYLCASSLGQGAGGEQYFGPGTRLTVT.

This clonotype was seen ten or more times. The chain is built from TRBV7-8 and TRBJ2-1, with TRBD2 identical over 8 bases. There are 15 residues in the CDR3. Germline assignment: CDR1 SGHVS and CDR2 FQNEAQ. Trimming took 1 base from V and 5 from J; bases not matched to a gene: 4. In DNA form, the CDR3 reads TGTGCCAGCAGCTTAGTGCGGGGGGCTGACAATGAGCAGTTCTTC. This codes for CASSLVRGADNEQFF.

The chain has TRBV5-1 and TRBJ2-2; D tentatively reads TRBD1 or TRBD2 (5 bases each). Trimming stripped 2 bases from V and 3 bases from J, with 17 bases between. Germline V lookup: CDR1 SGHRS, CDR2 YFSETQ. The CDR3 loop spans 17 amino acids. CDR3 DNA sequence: TGCGCCAGCAGCTTTAAGGTGTCCGGGGCGGACACCGGGGAGCTGTTTTTT. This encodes CASSFKVSGADTGELFF.

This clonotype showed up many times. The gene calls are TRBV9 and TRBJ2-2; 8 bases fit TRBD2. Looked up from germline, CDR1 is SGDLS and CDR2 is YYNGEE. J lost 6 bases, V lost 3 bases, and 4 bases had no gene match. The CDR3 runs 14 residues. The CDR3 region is CASSGSGTPGELFF. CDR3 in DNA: TGTGCCAGCAGCGGTAGCGGGACTCCCGGGGAGCTGTTTTTT.

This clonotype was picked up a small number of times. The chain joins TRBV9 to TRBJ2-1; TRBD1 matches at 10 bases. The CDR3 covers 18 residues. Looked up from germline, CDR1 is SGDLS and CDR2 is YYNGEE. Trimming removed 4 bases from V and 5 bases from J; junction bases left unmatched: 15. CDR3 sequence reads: CASSPPREGTGDNNEQFF. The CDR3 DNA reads TGTGCCAGCAGCCCCCCTCGGGAGGGGACAGGGGACAACAATGAGCAGTTCTTC.

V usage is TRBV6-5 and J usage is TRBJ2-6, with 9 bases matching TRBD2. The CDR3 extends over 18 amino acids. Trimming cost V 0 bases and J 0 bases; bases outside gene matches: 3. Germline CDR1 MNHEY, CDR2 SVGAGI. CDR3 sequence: CASSYSPREGSGANVLTF. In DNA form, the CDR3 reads TGTGCCAGCAGTTACTCTCCGCGGGAGGGCTCTGGGGCCAACGTCCTGACTTTC.

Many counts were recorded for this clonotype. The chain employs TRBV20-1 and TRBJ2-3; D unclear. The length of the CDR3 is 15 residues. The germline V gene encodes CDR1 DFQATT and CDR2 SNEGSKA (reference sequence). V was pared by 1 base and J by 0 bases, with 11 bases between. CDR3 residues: CSARGGTDSTDTQYF. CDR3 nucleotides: TGCAGTGCTAGAGGGGGAACAGACAGCACAGATACGCAGTATTTT.

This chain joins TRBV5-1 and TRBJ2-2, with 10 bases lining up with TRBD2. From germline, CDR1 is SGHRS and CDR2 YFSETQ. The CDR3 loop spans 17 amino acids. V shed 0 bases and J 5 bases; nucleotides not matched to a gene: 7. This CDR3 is CASSLALAGERTGELFF. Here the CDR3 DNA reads TGCGCCAGCAGCTTGGCGCTAGCGGGAGAACGTACCGGGGAGCTGTTTTTT.

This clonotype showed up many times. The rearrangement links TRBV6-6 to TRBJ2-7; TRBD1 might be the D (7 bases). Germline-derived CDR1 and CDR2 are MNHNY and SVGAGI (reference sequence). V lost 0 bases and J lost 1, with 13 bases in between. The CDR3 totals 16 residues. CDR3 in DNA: TGTGCCAGCAGTTACTCCGCAGGGGGAGGTTCCTACGAGCAGTACTTC. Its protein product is CASSYSAGGGSYEQYF.

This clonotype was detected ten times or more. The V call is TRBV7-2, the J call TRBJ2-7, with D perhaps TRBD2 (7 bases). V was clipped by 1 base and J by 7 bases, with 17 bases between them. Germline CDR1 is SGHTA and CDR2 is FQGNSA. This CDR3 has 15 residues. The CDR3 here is CASSLEGGQVVEQYF. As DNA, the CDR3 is TGTGCCAGCAGCTTAGAGGGGGGGCAGGTAGTGGAGCAGTACTTC.

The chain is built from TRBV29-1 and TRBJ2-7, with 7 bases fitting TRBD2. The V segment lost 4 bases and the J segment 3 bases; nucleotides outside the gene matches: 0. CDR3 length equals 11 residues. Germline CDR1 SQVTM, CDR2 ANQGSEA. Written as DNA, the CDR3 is TGCAGCGTTGGGACTAGCTACGAGCAGTACTTC. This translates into CSVGTSYEQYF.

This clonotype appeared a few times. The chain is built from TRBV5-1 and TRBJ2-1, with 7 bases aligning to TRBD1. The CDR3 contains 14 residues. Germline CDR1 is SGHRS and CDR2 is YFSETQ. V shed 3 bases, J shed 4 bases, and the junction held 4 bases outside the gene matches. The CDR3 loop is CASSSGQSYNEQFF. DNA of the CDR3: TGCGCCAGCAGCTCGGGACAGAGTTACAATGAGCAGTTCTTC.

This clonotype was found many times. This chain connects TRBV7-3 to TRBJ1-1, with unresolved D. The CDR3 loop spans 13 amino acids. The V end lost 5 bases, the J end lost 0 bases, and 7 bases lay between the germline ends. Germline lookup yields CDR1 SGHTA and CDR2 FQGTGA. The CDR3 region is CASSPTVNTEAFF. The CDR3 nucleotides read TGTGCCAGCAGCCCCACAGTGAACACTGAAGCTTTCTTT.

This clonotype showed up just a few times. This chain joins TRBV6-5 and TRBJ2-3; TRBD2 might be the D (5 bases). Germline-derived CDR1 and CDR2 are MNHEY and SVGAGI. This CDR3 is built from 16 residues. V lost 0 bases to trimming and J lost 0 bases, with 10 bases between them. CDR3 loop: CASSYSLWTSTDTQYF. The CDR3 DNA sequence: TGTGCCAGCAGTTACTCGTTGTGGACTAGCACAGATACGCAGTATTTT.

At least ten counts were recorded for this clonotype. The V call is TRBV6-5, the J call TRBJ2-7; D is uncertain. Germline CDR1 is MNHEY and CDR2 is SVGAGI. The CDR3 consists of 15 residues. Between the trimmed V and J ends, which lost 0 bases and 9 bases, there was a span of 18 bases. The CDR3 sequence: CASSYSSSNDNVQYF. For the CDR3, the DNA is TGTGCCAGCAGTTACTCTTCTTCGAACGACAACGTGCAGTACTTC.

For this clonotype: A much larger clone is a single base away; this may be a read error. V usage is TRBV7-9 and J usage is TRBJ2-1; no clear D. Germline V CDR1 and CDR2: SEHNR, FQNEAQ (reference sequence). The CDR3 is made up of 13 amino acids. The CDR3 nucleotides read TGTGCCGGCAGCTTAGGAGACGCACATGAGCAGTTCTTC. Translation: CAGSLGDAHEQFF.

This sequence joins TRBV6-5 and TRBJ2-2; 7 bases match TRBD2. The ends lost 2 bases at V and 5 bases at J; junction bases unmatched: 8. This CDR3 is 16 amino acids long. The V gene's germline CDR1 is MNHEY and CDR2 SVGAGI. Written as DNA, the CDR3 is TGTGCCAGCAGTTACGCCCGGACTAGGCTGACCGGGGAGCTGTTTTTT. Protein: CASSYARTRLTGELFF.

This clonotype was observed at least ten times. CDR3 DNA sequence: TGTGCCAGCACCTCGACGCGGGAGTGGGACACAGATACGCAGTATTTT. Protein sequence: CASTSTREWDTDTQYF. V and J are TRBV12-3 or TRBV12-4 and TRBJ2-3, with TRBD2 matching 7 bases. V was clipped by 7 bases and J by 2 bases; unmatched bases: 12. This CDR3 has 16 residues.

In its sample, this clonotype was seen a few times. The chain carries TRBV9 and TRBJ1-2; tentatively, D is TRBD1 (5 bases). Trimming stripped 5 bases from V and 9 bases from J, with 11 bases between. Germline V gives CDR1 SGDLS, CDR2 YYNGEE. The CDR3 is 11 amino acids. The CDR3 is CASRSGSSYTF. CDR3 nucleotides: TGTGCCAGCAGATCAGGGAGTAGCTACACCTTC.

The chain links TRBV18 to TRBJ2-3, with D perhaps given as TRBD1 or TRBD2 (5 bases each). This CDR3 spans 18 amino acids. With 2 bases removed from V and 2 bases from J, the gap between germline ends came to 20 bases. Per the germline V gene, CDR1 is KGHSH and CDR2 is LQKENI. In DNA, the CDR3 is TGTGCCAGCTCACCATTTCCCCGGGACCAGCTAAACACAGATACGCAGTATTTT. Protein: CASSPFPRDQLNTDTQYF.

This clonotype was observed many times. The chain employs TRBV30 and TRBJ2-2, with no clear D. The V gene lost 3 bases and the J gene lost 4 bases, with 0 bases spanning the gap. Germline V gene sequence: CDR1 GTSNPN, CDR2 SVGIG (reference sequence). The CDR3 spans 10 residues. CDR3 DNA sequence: TGTGCCTGGAGCACCGGGGAGCTGTTTTTT. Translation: CAWSTGELFF. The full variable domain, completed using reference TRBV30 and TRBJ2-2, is SQTIHQWPATLVQPVGSPLSLECTVEGTSNPNLYWYRQAAGRGLQLLFYSVGIGQISSEVPQNLSASRPQDRQFILSSKKLLLSDSGFYLCAWSTGELFFGEGSRLTVL.

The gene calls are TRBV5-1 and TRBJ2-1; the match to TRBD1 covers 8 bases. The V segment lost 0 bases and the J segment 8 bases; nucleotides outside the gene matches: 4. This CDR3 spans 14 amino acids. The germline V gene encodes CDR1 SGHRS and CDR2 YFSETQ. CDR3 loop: CASSLGTGLDEQFF. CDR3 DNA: TGCGCCAGCAGCTTGGGGACAGGGTTGGATGAGCAGTTCTTC.

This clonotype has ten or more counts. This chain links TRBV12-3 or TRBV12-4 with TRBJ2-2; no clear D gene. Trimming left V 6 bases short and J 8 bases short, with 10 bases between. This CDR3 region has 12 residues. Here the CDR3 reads CASRPTPGELFF. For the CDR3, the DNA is TGTGCCAGCAGACCTACTCCTGGGGAGCTGTTTTTT.

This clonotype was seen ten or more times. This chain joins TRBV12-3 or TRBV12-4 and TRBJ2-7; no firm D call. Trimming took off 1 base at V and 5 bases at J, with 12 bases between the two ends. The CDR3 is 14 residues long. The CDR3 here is CASSLDGLLHEQYF. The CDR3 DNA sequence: TGTGCCAGCAGTTTAGACGGCCTCCTACACGAGCAGTACTTC.

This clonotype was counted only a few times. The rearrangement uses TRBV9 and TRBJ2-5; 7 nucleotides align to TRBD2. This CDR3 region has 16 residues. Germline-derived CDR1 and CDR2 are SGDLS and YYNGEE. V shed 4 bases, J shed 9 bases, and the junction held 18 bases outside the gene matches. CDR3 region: CASSSPLGLNRGAQYF. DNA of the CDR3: TGTGCCAGCAGCTCTCCCTTGGGACTGAACCGGGGGGCCCAGTACTTC.

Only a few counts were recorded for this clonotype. The CDR3 bases are TGTGCCGGAACGGACGGAAACAATGAGCAGTTCTTC. This sequence encodes CAGTDGNNEQFF. This chain joins TRBV10-3 and TRBJ2-1; D is uncertain. The V end was cut by 11 bases, the J end by 5 bases, with 13 bases between. This CDR3 has 12 amino acids. Germline V gene sequence: CDR1 ENHRY, CDR2 SYGVKD.